This T cell receptor beta chain appears in the sequencing data of a study of shared clonotypes between healthy human individuals. Study overall: Samples came from a couple of female and a few male donors aged 18 to 49.

Study findings and constraints: Memory subsets generally showed lower estimated richness than naive subsets.

This clone was seen a few times. The antigen is undetermined. The CDR3 is 11 amino acids. Germline CDR1 is SGHNT and CDR2 is YYREEE (reference sequence). Trimming left V 4 bases short and J 9 bases short, with 8 bases between. The naive CD8 fraction comprised CD45RO-negative cells positively selected for CCR7 and excluded terminally differentiated effector memory CD45RA+ cells. Every subset had its genomic DNA shared out evenly among several immunoSEQ plates. The repertoire was sequenced with immunoSEQ multiplex PCR; TCRdb's copy has only in-frame clones and lacks some. The top ten clones hold 0.11% of a sample with around 600,000 clones, approximately 96% of them seen once.

This TCR came from a woman younger than 45 in good health. The sequenced material came from naive CD8+ T cells sorted from blood. The rearrangement joins TRBV5-4 to TRBJ2-1; D is unresolved. The CDR3: CASSERGEQFF. The CDR3 DNA is TGTGCCAGCAGCGAGCGTGGTGAGCAGTTCTTC. Complete variable domain (other parts from reference TRBV5-4 and TRBJ2-1): ETGVTQSPTHLIKTRGQQVTLRCSSQSGHNTVSWYQQALGQGPQFIFQYYREEENGRGNFPPRFSGLQFPNYSSELNVNALELDDSALYLCASSERGEQFFGPGTRLTVL.